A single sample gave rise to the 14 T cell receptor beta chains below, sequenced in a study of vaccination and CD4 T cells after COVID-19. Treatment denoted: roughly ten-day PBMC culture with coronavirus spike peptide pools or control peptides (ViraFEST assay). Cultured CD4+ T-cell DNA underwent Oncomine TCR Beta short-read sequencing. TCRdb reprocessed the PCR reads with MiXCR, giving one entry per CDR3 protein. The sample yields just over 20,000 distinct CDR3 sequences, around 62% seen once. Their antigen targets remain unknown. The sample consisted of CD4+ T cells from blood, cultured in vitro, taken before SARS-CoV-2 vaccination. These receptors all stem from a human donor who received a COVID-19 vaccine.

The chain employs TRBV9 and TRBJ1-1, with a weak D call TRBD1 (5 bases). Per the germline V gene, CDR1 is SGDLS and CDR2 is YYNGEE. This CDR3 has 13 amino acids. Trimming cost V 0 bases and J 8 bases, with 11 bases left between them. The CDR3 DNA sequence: TGTGCCAGCAGCGTAGTAGCAGGGAGGGAAGCTTTCTTT. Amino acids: CASSVVAGREAFF.

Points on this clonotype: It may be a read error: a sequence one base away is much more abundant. In DNA, the CDR3 is TGTGCCAGCAGCAAATCAGGGCCTCGCGGGGGGGAAACCCTGGCCGGGGAGCTGTTTTTT. This gives the protein CASSKSGPRGGETLAGELFF. The chain couples TRBV21-1 to TRBJ2-2; the table's D call, TRBD2, has no DNA check behind it. TRBV21-1 is a listed pseudogene. The CDR3 runs 20 residues.

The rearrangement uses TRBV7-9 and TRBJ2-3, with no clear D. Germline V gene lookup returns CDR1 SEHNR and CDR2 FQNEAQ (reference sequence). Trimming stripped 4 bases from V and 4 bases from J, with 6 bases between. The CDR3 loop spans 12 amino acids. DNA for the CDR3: TGTGCCAGCAGCTCCTCCGCAGATACGCAGTATTTT. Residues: CASSSSADTQYF.

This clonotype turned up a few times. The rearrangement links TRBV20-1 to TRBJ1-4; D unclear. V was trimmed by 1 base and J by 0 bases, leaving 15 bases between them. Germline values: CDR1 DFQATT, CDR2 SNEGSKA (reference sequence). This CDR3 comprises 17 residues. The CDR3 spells CSARVDGRFSTNEKLFF. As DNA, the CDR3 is TGCAGTGCTAGAGTTGATGGGAGATTTTCAACTAATGAAAAACTGTTTTTT.

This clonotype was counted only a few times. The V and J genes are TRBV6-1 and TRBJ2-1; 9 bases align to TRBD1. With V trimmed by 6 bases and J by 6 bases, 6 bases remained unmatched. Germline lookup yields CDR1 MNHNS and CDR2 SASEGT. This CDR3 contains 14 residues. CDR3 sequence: CASRGQGGPNEQFF. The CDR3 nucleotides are TGTGCCAGCAGGGGACAGGGAGGCCCCAATGAGCAGTTCTTC.

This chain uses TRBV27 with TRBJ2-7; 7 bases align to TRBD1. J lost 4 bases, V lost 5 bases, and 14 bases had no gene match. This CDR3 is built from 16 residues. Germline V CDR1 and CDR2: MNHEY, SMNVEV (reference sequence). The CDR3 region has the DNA TGTGCCAGCAGTCCGACCCGACAGGGTCGGGGTTACGAGCAGTACTTC. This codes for CASSPTRQGRGYEQYF.

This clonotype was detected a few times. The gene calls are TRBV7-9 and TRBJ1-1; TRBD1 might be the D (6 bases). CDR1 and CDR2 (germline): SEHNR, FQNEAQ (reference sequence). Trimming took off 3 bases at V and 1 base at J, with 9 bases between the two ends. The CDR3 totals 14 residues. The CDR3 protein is CASSFQTGNTEAFF. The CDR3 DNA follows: TGTGCCAGCAGCTTCCAGACAGGGAACACTGAAGCTTTCTTT.

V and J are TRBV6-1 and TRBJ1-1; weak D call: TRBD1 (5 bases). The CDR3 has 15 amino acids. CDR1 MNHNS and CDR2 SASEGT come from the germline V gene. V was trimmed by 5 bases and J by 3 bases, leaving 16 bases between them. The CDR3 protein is CASSIGVGEDTEAFF. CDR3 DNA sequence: TGTGCCAGCAGTATTGGAGTGGGGGAGGACACTGAAGCTTTCTTT.

In nucleotides, the CDR3 is TGTGCCAGCTCACCAAGGGATCGGGACAGCACAGATACGCAGTATTTT. Translation: CASSPRDRDSTDTQYF. The chain employs TRBV18 and TRBJ2-3, with D perhaps TRBD1 or TRBD2 (5 bases each). Trimming stripped 2 bases from V and 0 bases from J, with 12 bases between. Looked up from germline, CDR1 is KGHSH and CDR2 is LQKENI. The CDR3 has 16 amino acids.

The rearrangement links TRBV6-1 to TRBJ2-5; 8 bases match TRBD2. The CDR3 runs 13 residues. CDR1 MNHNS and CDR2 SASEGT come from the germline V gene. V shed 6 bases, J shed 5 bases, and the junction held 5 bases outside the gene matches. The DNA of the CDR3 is TGTGCCAGCAGACCTCGGGGGGGCGAGACCCAGTACTTC. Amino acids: CASRPRGGETQYF.

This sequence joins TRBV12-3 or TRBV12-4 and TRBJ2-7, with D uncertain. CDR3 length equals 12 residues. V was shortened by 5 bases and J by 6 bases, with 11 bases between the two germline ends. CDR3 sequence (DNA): TGTGCCAGCAGTAAAGACTCTCCCGAGCAGTACTTC. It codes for CASSKDSPEQYF.

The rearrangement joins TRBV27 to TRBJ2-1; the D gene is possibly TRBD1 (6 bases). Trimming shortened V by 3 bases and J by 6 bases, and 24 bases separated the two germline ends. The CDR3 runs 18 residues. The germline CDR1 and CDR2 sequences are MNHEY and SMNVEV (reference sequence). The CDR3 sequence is CASSFLPGAGALSNEQFF. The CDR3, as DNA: TGTGCCAGCAGTTTCCTCCCCGGGGCAGGGGCCTTATCCAATGAGCAGTTCTTC.

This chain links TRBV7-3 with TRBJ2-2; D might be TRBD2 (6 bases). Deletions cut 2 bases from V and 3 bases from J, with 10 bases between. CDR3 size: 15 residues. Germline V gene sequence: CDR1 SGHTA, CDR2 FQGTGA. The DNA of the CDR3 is TGTGCCAGCAGCTTATTTACGGGAGACACCGGGGAGCTGTTTTTT. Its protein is CASSLFTGDTGELFF.

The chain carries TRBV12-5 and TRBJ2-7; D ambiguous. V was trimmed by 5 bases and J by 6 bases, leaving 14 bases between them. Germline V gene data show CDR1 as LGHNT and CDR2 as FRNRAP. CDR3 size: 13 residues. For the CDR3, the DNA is TGTGCTAGTGGTCCCCCTGGATGGCGCGAGCAGTACTTC. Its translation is CASGPPGWREQYF.